One T cell receptor beta chain is described in this entry. Its antigen target is currently unknown. It has no much larger one-base neighbor in the sample; base qualities were not kept. The germline V gene sets CDR1 to LGHNA and CDR2 to YNFKEQ. V drops 4 bases and J drops 4 bases, leaving 10 bases in between. From its cysteine to its phenylalanine, the CDR3 spans 14 amino acids. Just the 42-base CDR3 DNA is kept, in frame starting at base 1. The library relied on the immunoSEQ multiplex PCR assay. This immuneACCESS table, as held by TCRdb, lists in-frame sequences with V and J called but not all clones. Of the missing ones, under half trace to an unresolved V gene in checked studies; the others have no known cause. The sample records roughly 50,000 clones, 90% to 95% of which are singletons. Jointly, the top ten make up about 3.2% of the sample. The data were taken from a study of technical replicates of blood from a handful of donors (dated by TCRdb to about 2017).

The chain employs TRBV4-2 and TRBJ2-2, with TRBD2 perhaps the D gene, on 6 matching bases. The source is a human donor in good health. Some clones in this sample may be carry-over from other donors' samples. Sequences were obtained from PBMCs. The nucleotide sequence is TGTGCCAGCAGCCTAGGAGGGAGCACCGGGGAGCTGTTTTTT. It encodes CASSLGGSTGELFF.